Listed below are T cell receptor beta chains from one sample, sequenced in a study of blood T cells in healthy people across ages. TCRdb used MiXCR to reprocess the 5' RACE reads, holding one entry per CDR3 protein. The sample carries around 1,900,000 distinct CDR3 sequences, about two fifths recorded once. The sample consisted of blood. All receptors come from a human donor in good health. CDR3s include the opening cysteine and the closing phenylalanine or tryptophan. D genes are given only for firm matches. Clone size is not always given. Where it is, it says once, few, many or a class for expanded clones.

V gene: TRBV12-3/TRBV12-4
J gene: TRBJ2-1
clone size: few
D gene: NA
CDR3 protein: CASSLGKDEQFF
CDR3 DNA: TGTGCCAGCAGTTTGGGTAAAGATGAGCAGTTCTTC

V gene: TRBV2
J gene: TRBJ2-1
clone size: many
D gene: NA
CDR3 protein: CASSTGRELYNEQFF
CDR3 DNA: TGTGCCAGCAGTACAGGGAGGGAGCTCTACAATGAGCAGTTCTTC

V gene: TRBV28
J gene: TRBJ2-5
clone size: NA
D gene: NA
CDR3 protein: CASSTPGGPEGFTQYF
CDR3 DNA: TGTGCCAGCAGCACCCCCGGGGGGCCGGAAGGTTTTACCCAGTACTTC

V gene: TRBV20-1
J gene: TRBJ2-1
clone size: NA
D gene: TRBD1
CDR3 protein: CSARGQGANEQFF
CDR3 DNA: TGCAGTGCTAGAGGACAGGGGGCGAATGAGCAGTTCTTC

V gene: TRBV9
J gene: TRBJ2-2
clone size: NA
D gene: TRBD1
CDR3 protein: CASSPQTGGYTGELFF
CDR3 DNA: TGTGCCAGCAGCCCCCAGACAGGGGGCTACACCGGGGAGCTGTTTTTT

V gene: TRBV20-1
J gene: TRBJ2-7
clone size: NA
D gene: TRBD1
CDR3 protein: CSARDSYWLEQYF
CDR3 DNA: TGCAGTGCTCGGGACAGTTACTGGCTCGAGCAGTACTTC

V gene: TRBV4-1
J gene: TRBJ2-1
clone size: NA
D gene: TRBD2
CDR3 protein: CAGSPSLAGYGNEQFF
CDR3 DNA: TGCGCCGGCAGCCCATCACTAGCGGGGTACGGTAATGAGCAGTTCTTC

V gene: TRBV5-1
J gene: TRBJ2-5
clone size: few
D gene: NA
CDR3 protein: CASSLVGIGAETQYF
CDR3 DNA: TGCGCCAGCAGCTTGGTTGGGATTGGTGCAGAGACCCAGTACTTC

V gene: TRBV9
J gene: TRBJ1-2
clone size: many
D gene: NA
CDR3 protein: CASSVRVGYGYTF
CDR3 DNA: TGTGCCAGCAGCGTTAGGGTAGGCTATGGCTACACCTTC

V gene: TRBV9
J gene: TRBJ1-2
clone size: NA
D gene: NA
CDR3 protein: CASSVGVGGPYGYTF
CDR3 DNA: TGTGCCAGCAGCGTAGGAGTGGGGGGGCCTTATGGCTACACCTTC

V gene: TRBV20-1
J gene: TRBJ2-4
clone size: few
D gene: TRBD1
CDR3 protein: CSATPGQGREQYF
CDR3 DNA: TGCAGTGCTACCCCGGGACAGGGTAGGGAGCAGTACTTC

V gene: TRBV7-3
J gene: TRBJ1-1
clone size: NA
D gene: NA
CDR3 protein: CASSLKVLGNPEAFF
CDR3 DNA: TGTGCCAGCAGCTTAAAAGTATTGGGGAACCCTGAAGCTTTCTTT

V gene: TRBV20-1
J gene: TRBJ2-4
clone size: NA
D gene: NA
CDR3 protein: CSASPRGVAKNIQYF
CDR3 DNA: TGCAGTGCCTCCCCCAGGGGGGTAGCCAAAAACATTCAGTACTTC

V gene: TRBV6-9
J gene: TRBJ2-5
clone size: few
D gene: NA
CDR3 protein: CASSDRDSDRETQYF
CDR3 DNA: TGTGCCAGCAGTGACCGGGACTCCGATAGGGAGACCCAGTACTTC

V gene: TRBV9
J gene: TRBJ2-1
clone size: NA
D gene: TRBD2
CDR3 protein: CASSVSIRTSGTNEQFF
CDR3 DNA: TGTGCCAGCAGCGTAAGTATCAGGACTAGCGGTACAAATGAGCAGTTCTTC

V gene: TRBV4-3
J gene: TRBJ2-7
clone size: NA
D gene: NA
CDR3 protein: CASSQDSGVYNEQYF
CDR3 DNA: TGCGCCAGCAGCCAAGATTCGGGGGTTTACAATGAGCAGTACTTC

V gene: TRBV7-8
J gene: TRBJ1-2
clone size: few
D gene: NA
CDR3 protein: CASSPYRGGRDYGYTF
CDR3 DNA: TGTGCCAGCAGCCCGTATCGGGGGGGTAGGGACTATGGCTACACCTTC

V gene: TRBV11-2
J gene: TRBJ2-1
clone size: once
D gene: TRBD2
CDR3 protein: CASSLSSGGIEQFF
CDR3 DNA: TGTGCCAGCAGCTTATCTAGCGGGGGTATTGAGCAGTTCTTC

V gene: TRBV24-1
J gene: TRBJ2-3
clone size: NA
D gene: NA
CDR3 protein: CATSDPLGTTDTQYF
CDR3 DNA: TGTGCCACCAGTGATCCCCTGGGGACCACAGATACGCAGTATTTT

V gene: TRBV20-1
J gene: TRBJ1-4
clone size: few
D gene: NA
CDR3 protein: CSAPGLTNEKRFF
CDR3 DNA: TGCAGTGCCCCGGGCCTTACTAATGAAAAACGGTTTTTT

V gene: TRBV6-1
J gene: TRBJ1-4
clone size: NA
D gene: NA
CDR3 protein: CASGGATDLRGELFF
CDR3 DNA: TGTGCCAGCGGAGGGGCGACTGATTTGCGTGGAGAACTGTTTTTT

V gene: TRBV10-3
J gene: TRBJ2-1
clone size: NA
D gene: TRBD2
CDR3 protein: CAIKIAGGSTNNEQFF
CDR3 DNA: TGTGCCATCAAAATAGCGGGGGGCAGTACTAACAATGAGCAGTTCTTC

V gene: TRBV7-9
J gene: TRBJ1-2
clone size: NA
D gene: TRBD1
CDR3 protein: CASSSTNRGPNYGYTF
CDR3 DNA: TGTGCCAGCAGTTCGACGAACAGGGGACCTAACTATGGCTACACCTTC

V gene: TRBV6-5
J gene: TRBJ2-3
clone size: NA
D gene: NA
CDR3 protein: CASTTSAPDTQYF
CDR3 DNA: TGTGCCAGCACCACCTCCGCACCAGATACGCAGTATTTT

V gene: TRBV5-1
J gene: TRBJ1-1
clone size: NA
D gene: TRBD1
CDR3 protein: CASSWTGTGNTEAFF
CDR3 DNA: TGCGCCAGCAGCTGGACCGGGACAGGGAACACTGAAGCTTTCTTT

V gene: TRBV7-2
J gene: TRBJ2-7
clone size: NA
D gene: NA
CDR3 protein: CASSLIEIFYNEQYF
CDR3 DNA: TGTGCCAGCAGCTTAATCGAAATTTTTTACAATGAGCAGTACTTC

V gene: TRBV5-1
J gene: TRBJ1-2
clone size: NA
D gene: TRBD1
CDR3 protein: CASSLEPGQGFNYGYTF
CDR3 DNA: TGCGCCAGCAGCTTGGAACCGGGACAGGGATTTAACTATGGCTACACCTTC

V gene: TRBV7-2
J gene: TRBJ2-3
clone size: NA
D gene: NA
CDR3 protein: CASSRQGPSTDTQYF
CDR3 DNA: TGTGCCAGCAGCCGGCAGGGACCGAGCACAGATACGCAGTATTTT

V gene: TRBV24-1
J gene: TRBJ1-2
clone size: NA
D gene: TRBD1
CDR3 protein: CATSDLQGTGRRYTF
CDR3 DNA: TGTGCCACCAGTGATTTACAAGGGACAGGCCGACGCTACACCTTC

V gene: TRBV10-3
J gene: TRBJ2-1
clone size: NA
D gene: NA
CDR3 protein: CAISDRLLGNEQFF
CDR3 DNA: TGTGCCATCAGTGACCGCCTCCTGGGGAATGAGCAGTTCTTC

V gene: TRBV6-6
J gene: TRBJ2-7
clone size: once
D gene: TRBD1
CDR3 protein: CASSYLGQLFYEQYF
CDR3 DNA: TGTGCCAGCAGTTACCTGGGACAGCTTTTCTACGAGCAGTACTTC

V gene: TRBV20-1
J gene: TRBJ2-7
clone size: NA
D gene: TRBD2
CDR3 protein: CSARSSGGPSYEQYF
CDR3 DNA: TGCAGTGCTAGGTCTAGCGGGGGACCCTCCTACGAGCAGTACTTC

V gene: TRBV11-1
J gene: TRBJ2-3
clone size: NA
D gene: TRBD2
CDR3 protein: CASSPYPTSGVGTQYF
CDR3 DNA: TGTGCCAGCAGCCCCTACCCGACTAGCGGGGTGGGTACGCAGTATTTT

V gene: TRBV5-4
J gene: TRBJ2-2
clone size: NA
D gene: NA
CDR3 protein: CASSSKTGELFF
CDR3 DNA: TGTGCCAGCAGCTCCAAGACCGGGGAGCTGTTTTTT

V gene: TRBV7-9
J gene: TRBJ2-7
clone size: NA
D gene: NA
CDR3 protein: CVSSHVMVTPYEQYF
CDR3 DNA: TGTGTCAGCAGCCACGTTATGGTGACTCCCTACGAGCAGTACTTC

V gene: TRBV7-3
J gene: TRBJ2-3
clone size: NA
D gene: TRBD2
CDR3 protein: CASSLIGTGGNTDTQYF
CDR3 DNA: TGTGCCAGCAGCTTAATCGGAACGGGGGGTAATACAGATACGCAGTATTTT

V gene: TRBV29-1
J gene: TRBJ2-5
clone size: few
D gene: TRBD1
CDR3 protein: CSVEEGTGGETQYF
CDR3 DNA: TGCAGCGTTGAAGAAGGGACAGGGGGAGAGACCCAGTACTTC

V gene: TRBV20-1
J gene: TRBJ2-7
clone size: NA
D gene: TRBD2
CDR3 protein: CSAPRGSSYNEQYF
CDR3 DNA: TGCAGTGCCCCTCGCGGGAGCTCCTACAATGAGCAGTACTTC

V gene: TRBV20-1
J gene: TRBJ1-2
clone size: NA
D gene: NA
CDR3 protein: CSVHGLWGYTF
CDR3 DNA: TGCAGTGTCCACGGCTTGTGGGGCTACACCTTC

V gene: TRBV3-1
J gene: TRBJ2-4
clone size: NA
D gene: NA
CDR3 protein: CASSQDPPRGTKNIQYF
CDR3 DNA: TGTGCCAGCAGCCAAGATCCCCCCCGGGGGACCAAAAACATTCAGTACTTC

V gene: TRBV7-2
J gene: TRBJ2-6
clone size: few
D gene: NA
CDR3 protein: CASSPRPSVLTF
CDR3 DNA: TGTGCCAGCAGCCCAAGGCCCAGCGTCCTGACTTTC

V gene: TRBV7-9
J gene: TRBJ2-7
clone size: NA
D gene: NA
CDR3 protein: CASSLGYLVGVSSYEQYF
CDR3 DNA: TGTGCCAGCAGCTTGGGCTATTTGGTAGGGGTGAGCTCCTACGAGCAGTACTTC

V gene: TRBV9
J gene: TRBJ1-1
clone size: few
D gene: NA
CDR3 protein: CASSVASGTEAFF
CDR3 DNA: TGTGCCAGCAGCGTAGCTTCAGGCACTGAAGCTTTCTTT

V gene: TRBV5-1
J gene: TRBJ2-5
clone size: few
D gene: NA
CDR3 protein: CASSSPDGQETQYF
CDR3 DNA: TGCGCCAGCAGCTCACCGGACGGGCAAGAGACCCAGTACTTC

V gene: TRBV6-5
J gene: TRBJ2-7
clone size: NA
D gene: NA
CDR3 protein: CALGAGEIYEQYF
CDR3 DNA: TGTGCCCTAGGGGCAGGGGAGATCTACGAGCAGTACTTC

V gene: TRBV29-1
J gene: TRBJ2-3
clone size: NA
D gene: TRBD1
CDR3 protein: CSVSGQFGSTDTQYF
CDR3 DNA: TGCAGCGTTTCGGGACAGTTCGGGAGCACAGATACGCAGTATTTT

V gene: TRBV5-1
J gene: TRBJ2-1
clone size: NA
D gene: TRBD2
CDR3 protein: CASSLESSGVNNEQFF
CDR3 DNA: TGCGCCAGCAGCTTGGAATCTAGCGGGGTAAACAATGAGCAGTTCTTC

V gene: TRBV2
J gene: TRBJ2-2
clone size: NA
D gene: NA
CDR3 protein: CASSVGGVTGELFF
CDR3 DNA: TGTGCCAGCAGTGTGGGGGGAGTGACCGGGGAGCTGTTTTTT

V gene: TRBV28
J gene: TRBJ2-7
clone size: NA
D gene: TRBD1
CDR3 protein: CASSFGTEPFSYEQYF
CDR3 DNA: TGTGCCAGCAGTTTTGGGACAGAACCCTTCTCCTACGAGCAGTACTTC

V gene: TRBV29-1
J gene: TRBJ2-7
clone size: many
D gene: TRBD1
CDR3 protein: CSVWDRGGYEQYF
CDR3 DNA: TGCAGCGTTTGGGACAGGGGAGGATACGAGCAGTACTTC

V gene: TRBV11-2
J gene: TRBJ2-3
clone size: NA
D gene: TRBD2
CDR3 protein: CASSSGLALGDAQYF
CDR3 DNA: TGTGCCAGCAGCTCGGGACTAGCTTTAGGAGATGCGCAGTATTTT

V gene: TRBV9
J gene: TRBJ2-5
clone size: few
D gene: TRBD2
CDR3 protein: CASSVGPSGGETQYF
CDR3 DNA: TGTGCCAGCAGCGTAGGACCTAGCGGGGGGGAGACCCAGTACTTC

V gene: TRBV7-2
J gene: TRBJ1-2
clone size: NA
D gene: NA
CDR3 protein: CASSLIFGNYGYTF
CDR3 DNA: TGTGCCAGCAGCTTAATTTTCGGGAACTATGGCTACACCTTC

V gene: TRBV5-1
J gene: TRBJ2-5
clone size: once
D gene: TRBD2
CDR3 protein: CASTLLSGEETQYF
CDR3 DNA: TGCGCCAGCACCTTGCTAAGCGGGGAGGAGACCCAGTACTTC

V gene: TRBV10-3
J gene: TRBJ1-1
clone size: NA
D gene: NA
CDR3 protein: CAISDLREGGAFF
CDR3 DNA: TGTGCCATCAGTGATCTTCGAGAAGGGGGGGCTTTCTTT

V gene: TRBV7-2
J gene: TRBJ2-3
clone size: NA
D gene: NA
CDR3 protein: CASSLGGATQGDTQYF
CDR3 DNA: TGTGCCAGCAGCTTAGGGGGAGCGACTCAAGGGGATACGCAGTATTTT

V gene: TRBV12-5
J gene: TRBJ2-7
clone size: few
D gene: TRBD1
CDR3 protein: CASVWTGGKGEQYF
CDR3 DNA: TGTGCTAGTGTTTGGACAGGGGGAAAAGGGGAGCAGTACTTC